What follows is one TCR beta chain and its context. Its cognate antigen is unknown. Germline V CDR1 and CDR2: SGHDT, YYEEEE. The CDR3 contains 17 residues. V gave up 3 bases and J gave up 5 bases, with 23 bases separating them. These data are taken from a study of T-cell memory formation after mild COVID-19. For the study at large: TCR clusters showed largely donor specificity. The study's findings and limits: CM and EM subsets held most contracting CD4+ clones; EMRA held CD8+ ones. Prior to infection, memory already included some responding clones, suggesting cross-reactive memory joined. Whether day 37 second-wave clones are SARS-CoV-2-specific was not confirmed.

One entry per CDR3 protein results from TCRdb running MiXCR on the 5' RACE reads. The profile shows some 290,000 distinct CDR3 sequences, 15% to 20% of them singletons. Sample: PBMCs or a T cell subset sorted from them (not recorded which). The J gene is TRBJ1-2, the V gene TRBV5-6, with D perhaps TRBD1 (6 bases). The receptor was derived from a man between 18 and 35 years old who had mild COVID-19 (a few samples of this study predate the infection). Cell type and time point are not known. The CDR3: CASSSLSTGGARYGYTF. In DNA, the CDR3 is TGTGCCAGCAGCTCCCTGAGTACCGGGGGCGCACGGTATGGCTACACCTTC.